This TCR beta chain was obtained from a study of blood T cell repertoires in COVID-19. Study at large: Italy, Spain and the United States were the sources of the convalescent and acute COVID-19 samples.

The V end was cut by 4 bases, the J end by 0 bases, with 9 bases between. Germline CDR1 and CDR2: ENHRY and SYGVKD. The CDR3 is 14 residues long. In the original processing: Estimation of nucleated cell counts was performed using reference gene primer amplification. Sequencing was performed with immunoSEQ multiplex PCR; in TCRdb, only in-frame clones are kept and a portion is missing. Clone size and V and J calls were adopted from that table, with D and trimming inferred from the DNA. The table lists more than 85,000 clones, 88% of them singletons, with around 2.1% in the top ten. This clone has a single count.

The material sequenced was peripheral blood. This sequence joins TRBV10-3 and TRBJ1-1, with a possible D match to TRBD1 (6 bases). The source of this sequence is a man aged 50 to 60 with COVID-19, enrolled during active disease. The DNA for the CDR3 is TGTGCCATCAGTGCGGACAGTCTGAACACTGAAGCTTTCTTT. Protein: CAISADSLNTEAFF.